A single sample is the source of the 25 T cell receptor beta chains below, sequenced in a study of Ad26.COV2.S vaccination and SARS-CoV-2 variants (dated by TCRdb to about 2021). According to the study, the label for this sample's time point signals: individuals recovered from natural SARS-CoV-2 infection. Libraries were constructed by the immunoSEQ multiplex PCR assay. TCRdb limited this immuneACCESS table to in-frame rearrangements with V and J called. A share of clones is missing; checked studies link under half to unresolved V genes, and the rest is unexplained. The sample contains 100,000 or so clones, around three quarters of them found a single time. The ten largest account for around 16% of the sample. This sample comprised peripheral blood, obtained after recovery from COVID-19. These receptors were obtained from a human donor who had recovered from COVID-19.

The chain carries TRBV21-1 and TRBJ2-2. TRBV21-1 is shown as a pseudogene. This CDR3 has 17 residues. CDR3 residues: CASSNRHGPANTGELFF. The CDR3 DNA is TGTGCCAGCAGTAACCGCCACGGACCAGCAAACACCGGGGAGCTGTTTTTT.

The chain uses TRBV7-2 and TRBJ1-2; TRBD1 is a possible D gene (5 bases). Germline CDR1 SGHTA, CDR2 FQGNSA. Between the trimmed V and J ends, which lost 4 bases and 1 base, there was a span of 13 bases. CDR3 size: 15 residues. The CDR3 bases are TGTGCCAGCAGCTCCCCAGCGCAGGGTAACTATGGCTACACCTTC. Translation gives CASSSPAQGNYGYTF. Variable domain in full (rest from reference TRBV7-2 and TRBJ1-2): GAGVSQSPSNKVTEKGKDVELRCDPISGHTALYWYRQSLGQGLEFLIYFQGNSAPDKSGLPSDRFSAERTGGSVSTLTIQRTQQEDSAVYLCASSSPAQGNYGYTFGSGTRLTVV.

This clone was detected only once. The CDR3 reads CASSLGGGGGTDTQYF. The DNA for the CDR3 is TGTGCCAGCAGCTTGGGGGGAGGAGGAGGCACAGATACGCAGTATTTT. The rearrangement links TRBV7-9 to TRBJ2-3; perhaps TRBD2 as D (6 bases). This CDR3 contains 16 residues. CDR1 and CDR2 from the germline V gene are SEHNR and FQNEAQ (reference sequence). Trimming removed 3 bases at V and 1 base at J, with 14 bases between.

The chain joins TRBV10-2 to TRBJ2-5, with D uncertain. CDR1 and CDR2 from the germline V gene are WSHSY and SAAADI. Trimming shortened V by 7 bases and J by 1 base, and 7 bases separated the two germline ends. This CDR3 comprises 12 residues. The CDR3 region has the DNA TGCGCCAGCAAAGACACCCAAGAGACCCAGTACTTC. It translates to CASKDTQETQYF.

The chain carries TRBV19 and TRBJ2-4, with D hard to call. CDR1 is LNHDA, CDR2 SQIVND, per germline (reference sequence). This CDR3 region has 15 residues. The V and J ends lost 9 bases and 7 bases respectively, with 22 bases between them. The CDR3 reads CASSPPLGRWNIQYF. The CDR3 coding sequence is TGTGCCAGCTCCCCGCCCTTGGGTCGTTGGAACATTCAGTACTTC.

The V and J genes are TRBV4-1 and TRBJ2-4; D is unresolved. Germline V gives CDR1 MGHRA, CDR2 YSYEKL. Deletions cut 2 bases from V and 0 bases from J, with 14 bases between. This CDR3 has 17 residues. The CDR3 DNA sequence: TGCGCCAGCAGCCAAATAGACTCGGCACTAGCCAAAAACATTCAGTACTTC. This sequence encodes CASSQIDSALAKNIQYF.

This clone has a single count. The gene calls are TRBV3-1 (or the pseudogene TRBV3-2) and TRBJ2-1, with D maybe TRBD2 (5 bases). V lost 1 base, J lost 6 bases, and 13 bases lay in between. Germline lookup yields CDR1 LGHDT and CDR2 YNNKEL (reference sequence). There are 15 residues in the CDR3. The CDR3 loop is CASSQVGVTLNEQFF. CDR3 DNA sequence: TGTGCCAGCAGCCAAGTGGGAGTCACCCTCAATGAGCAGTTCTTC.

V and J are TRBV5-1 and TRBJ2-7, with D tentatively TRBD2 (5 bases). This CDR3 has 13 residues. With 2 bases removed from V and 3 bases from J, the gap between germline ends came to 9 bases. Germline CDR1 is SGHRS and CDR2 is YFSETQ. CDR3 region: CASSFAGFYEQYF. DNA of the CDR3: TGCGCCAGCAGCTTCGCGGGTTTCTACGAGCAGTACTTC. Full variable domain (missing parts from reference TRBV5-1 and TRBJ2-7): KAGVTQTPRYLIKTRGQQVTLSCSPISGHRSVSWYQQTPGQGLQFLFEYFSETQRNKGNFPGRFSGRQFSNSRSEMNVSTLELGDSALYLCASSFAGFYEQYFGPGTRLTVT.

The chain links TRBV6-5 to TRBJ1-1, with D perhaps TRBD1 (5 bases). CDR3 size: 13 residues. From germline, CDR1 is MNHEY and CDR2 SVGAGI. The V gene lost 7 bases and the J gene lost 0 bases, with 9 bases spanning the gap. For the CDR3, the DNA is TGTGCCAGCACACAGGTTATGAACACTGAAGCTTTCTTT. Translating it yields CASTQVMNTEAFF.

DNA of the CDR3: TGTGCCAGCGGGACTAGCGGGGGGACCGGGGAGCTGTTTTTT. Translating gives CASGTSGGTGELFF. The rearrangement uses TRBV2 and TRBJ2-2, with TRBD2 matching 15 bases. The ends lost 8 bases at V and 5 bases at J; junction bases unmatched: 0. Germline CDR1 SNHLY, CDR2 FYNNEI. CDR3 length equals 14 residues.

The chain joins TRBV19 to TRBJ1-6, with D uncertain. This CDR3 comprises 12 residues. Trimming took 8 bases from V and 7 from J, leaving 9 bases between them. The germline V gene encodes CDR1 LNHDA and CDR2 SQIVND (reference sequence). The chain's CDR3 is CASCAGNSPLHF. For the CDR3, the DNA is TGTGCCAGTTGCGCTGGAAATTCACCCCTCCACTTT. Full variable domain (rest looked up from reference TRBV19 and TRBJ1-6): DGGITQSPKYLFRKEGQNVTLSCEQNLNHDAMYWYRQDPGQGLRLIYYSQIVNDFQKGDIAEGYSVSREKKESFPLTVTSAQKNPTAFYLCASCAGNSPLHFGNGTRLTVT.

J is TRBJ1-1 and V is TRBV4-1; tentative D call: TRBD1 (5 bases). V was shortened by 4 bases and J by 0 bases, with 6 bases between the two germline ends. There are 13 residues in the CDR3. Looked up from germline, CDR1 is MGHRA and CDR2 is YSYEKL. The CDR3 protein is CASSRQMNTEAFF. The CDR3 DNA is TGCGCCAGCAGCCGACAGATGAACACTGAAGCTTTCTTT.

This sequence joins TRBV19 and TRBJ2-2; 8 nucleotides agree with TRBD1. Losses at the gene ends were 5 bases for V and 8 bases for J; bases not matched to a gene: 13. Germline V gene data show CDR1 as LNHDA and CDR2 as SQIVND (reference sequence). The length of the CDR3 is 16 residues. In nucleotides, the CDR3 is TGTGCCAGTAGTGGCTTGAGGACAGGGTTGCCGGGGGAGCTGTTTTTT. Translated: CASSGLRTGLPGELFF.

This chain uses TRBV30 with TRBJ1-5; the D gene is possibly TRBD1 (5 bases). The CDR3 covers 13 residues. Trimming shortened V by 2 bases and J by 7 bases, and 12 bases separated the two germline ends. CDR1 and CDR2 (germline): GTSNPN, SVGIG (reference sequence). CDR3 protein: CAWSWGVDQPQHF. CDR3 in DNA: TGTGCCTGGAGTTGGGGGGTGGACCAGCCCCAGCATTTT.

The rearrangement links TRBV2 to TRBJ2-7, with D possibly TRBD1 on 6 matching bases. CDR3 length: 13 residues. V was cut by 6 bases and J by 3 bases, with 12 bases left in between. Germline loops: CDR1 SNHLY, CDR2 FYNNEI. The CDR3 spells CASSRGARYEQYF. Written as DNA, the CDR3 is TGTGCCAGCAGCAGGGGCGCCCGCTACGAGCAGTACTTC.

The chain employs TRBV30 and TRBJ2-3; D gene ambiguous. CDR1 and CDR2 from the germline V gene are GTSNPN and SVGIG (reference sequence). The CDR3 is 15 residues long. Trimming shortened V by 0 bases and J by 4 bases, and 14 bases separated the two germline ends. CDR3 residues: CAWSVRADLADTQYF. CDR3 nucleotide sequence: TGTGCCTGGAGTGTAAGGGCCGACTTGGCAGATACGCAGTATTTT.

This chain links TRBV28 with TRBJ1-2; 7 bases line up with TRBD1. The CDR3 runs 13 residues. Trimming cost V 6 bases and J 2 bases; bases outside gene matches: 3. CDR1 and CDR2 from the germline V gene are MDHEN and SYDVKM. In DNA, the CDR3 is TGTGCCAGCAGGGGACAGTTCAACTATGGCTACACCTTC. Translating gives CASRGQFNYGYTF.

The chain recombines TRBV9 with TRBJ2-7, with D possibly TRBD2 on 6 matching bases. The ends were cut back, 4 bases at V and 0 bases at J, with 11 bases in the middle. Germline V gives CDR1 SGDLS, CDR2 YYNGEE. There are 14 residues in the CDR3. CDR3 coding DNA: TGTGCCAGCAGCCCCCTAGCGACCTCCTACGAGCAGTACTTC. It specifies CASSPLATSYEQYF.

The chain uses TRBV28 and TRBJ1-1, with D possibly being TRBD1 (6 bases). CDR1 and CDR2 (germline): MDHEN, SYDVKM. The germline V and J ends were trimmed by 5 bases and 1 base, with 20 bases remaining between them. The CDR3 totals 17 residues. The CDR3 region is CASSIPGQTVGNTEAFF. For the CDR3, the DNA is TGTGCCAGCAGTATACCGGGACAAACGGTAGGGAACACTGAAGCTTTCTTT.

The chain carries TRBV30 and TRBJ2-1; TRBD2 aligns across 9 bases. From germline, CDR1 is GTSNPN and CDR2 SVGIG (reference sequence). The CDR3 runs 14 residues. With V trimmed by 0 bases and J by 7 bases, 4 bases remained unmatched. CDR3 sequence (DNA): TGTGCCTGGAGTGTTGGACTAGCGCAAAATGAGCAGTTCTTC. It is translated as CAWSVGLAQNEQFF.

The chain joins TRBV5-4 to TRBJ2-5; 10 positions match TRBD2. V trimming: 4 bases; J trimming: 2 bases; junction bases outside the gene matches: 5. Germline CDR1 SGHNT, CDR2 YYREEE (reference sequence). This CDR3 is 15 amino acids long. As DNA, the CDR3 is TGTGCCAGCAGCGCGATACTAGCGGGACAAGAGACCCAGTACTTC. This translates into CASSAILAGQETQYF. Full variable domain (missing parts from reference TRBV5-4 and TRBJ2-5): ETGVTQSPTHLIKTRGQQVTLRCSSQSGHNTVSWYQQALGQGPQFIFQYYREEENGRGNFPPRFSGLQFPNYSSELNVNALELDDSALYLCASSAILAGQETQYFGPGTRLLVL.

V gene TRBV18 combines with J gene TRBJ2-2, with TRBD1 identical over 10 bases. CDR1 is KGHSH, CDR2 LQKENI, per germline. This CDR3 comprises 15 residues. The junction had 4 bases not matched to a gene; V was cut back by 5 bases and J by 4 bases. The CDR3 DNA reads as TGTGCCAGCTCAGTGGGGACAGGGGCCACCGGGGAGCTGTTTTTT. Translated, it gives CASSVGTGATGELFF.

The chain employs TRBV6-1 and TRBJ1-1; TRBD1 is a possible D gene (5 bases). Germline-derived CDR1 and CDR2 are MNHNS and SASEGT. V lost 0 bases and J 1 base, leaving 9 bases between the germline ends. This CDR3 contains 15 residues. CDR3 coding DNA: TGTGCCAGCAGTGAAGCTGCAGGGCCGAACACTGAAGCTTTCTTT. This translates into CASSEAAGPNTEAFF.

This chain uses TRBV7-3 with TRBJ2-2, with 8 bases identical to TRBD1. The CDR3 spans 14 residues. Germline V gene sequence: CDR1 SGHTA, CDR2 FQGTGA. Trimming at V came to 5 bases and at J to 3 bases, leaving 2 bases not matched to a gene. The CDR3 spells CASSATGDTGELFF. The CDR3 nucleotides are TGTGCCAGCAGCGCGACAGGGGACACCGGGGAGCTGTTTTTT.

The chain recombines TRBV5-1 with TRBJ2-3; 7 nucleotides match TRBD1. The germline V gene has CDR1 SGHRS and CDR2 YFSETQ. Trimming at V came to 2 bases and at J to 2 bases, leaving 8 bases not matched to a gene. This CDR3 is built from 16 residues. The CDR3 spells CASSFAGQEITDTQYF. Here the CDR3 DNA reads TGCGCCAGCAGCTTTGCCGGACAGGAGATCACAGATACGCAGTATTTT.